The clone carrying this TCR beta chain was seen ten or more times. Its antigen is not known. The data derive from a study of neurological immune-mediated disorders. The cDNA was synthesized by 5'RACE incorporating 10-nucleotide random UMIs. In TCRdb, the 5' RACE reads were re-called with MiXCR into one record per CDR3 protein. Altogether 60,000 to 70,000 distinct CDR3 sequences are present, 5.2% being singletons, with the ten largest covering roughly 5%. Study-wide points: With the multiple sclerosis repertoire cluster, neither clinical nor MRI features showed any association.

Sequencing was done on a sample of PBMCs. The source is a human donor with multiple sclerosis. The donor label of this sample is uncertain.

The CDR3 nucleotides are TGTGCCAGCAGCCCCAGGGCGGGGGGACGCACAGATACGCAGTATTTT. Its translation is CASSPRAGGRTDTQYF. The J gene is TRBJ2-3, the V gene TRBV7-2; TRBD2 matches at 8 bases. With 5 bases clipped from V and 1 base from J, the junction kept 8 bases outside the gene matches. From germline, CDR1 is SGHTA and CDR2 FQGNSA. The CDR3 contains 16 residues.